This T cell receptor beta chain came from a study of blood T cell repertoires in COVID-19. Overall study: COVID-19 samples, acute and convalescent, were from the United States, Italy and Spain. T cells, B-cell-depleted T cells, or PBMCs provided the cDNA or gDNA that served as material.

This CDR3 contains 12 residues. Trimming took off 4 bases at V and 10 bases at J, with 14 bases between the two ends. Germline values: CDR1 SGHTS, CDR2 YDEGEE. Patients at the Seattle site were enrolled during active infection and followed longitudinally. How the authors handled the data: Estimates of nucleated cell counts were drawn from the amplification of reference gene primers. The table came from immunoSEQ multiplex PCR; TCRdb's copy has only in-frame clones and leaves some out. The V and J calls and clone size are taken from that table; D and trimming were inferred from the DNA. The repertoire has 300,000 to 350,000 clones, roughly 90% of them found once; the top ten carry under 3%.

Input material: peripheral blood. The sequence derives from a woman in her twenties or thirties with COVID-19, enrolled during active disease. V usage is TRBV5-8 and J usage is TRBJ1-1, with a weak D call TRBD1 (6 bases). Written as DNA, the CDR3 is TGTGCCAGCAGCCCAAATCAGGGGAGAGCTTTCTTT. Translating it yields CASSPNQGRAFF.